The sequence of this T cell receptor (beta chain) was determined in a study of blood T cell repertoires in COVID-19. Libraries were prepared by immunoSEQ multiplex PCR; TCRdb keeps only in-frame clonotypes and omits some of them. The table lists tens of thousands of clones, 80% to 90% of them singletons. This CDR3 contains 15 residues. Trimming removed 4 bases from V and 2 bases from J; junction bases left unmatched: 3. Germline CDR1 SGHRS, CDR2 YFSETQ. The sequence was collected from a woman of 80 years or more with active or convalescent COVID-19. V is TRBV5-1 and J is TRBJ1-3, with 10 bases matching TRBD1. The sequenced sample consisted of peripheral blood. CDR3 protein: CASSTGTGAGNTIYF. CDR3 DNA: TGCGCCAGCAGCACCGGGACAGGGGCTGGAAACACCATATATTTT.